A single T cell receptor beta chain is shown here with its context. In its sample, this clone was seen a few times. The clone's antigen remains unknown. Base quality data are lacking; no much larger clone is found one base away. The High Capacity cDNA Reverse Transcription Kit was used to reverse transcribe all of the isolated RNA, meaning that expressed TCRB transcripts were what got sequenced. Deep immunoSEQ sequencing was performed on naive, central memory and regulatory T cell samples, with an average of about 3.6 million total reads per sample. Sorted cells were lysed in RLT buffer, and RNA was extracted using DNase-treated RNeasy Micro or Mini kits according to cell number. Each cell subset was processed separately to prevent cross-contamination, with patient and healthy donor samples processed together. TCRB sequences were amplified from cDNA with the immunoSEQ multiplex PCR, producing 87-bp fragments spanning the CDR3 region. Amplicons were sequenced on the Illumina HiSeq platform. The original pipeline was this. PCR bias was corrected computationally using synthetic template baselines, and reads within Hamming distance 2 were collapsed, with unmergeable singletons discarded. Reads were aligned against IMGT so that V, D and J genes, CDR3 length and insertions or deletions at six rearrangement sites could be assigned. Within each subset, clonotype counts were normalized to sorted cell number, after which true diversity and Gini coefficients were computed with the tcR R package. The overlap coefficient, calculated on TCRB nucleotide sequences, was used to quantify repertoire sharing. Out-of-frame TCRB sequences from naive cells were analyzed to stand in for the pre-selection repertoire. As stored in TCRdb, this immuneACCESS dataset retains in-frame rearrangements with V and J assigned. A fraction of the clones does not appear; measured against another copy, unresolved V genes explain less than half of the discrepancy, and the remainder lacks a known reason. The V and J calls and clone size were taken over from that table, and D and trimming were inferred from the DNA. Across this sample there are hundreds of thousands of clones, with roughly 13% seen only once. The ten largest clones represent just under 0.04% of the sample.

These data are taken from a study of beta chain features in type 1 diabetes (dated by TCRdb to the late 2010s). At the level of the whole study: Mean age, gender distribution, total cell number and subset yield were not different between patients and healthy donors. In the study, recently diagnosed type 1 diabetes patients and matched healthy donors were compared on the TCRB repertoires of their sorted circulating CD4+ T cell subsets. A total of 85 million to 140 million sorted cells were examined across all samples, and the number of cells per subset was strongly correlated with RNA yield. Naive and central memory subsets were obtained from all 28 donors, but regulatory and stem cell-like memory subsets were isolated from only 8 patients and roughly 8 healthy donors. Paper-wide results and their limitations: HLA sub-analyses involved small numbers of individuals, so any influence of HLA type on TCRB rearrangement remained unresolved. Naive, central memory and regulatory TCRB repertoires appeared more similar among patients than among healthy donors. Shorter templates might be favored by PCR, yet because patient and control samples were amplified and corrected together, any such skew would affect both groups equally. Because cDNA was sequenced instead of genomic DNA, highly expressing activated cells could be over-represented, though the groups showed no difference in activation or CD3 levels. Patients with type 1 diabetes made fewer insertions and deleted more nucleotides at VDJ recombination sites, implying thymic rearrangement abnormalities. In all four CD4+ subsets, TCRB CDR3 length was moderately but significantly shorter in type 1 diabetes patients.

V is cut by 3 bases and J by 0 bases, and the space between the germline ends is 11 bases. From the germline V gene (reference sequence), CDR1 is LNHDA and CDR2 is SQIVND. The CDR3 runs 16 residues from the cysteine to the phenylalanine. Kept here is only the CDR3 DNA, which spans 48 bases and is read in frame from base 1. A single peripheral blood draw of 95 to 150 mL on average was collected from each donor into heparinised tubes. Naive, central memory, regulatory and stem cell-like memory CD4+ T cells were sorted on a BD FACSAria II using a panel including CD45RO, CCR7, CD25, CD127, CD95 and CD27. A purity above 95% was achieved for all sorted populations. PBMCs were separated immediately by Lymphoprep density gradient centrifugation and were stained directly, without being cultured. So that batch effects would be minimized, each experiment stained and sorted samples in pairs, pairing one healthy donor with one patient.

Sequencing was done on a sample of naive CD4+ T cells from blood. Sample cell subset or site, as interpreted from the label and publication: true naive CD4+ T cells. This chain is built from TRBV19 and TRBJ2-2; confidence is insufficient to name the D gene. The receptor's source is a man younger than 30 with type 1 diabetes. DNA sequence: TGTGCCAGTAGTATGGAGCAGGCATCGAACACCGGGGAGCTGTTTTTT. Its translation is CASSMEQASNTGELFF.